Sequencing of this T cell receptor (beta chain) was carried out in a study of post-analysis software for immune sequencing data. Overall study: Several disease courses (relapsing-remitting, secondary progressive and progressive-relapsing) of multiple sclerosis were included. General study points: The five TRBV segments detected at higher frequency in patients than in controls included TRBV5-6, TRBV5-1 and TRBV20-1.

Unique molecular identifiers tagged the TCR beta cDNA libraries. Starting from about 0.98 to 11 million T cells, the study yielded approximately 500,000 cDNA molecules. TCRdb reprocessed the PCR reads with MiXCR, giving one entry per CDR3 protein. The sample has 450,000 to 650,000 distinct CDR3 sequences, 44% seen once. A word on this clonotype: Its antigen is unknown.

The CDR3 is 18 amino acids. CDR1 and CDR2 from the germline V gene are MNHEY and SVGEGT. Trimming left V 4 bases short and J 1 base short, with 22 bases between. This receptor was obtained from a girl aged 10-17 years with multiple sclerosis. The chain couples TRBV6-2 or TRBV6-3 to TRBJ1-1, with D unclear. The sample comprised blood. In DNA, the CDR3 is TGTGCCAGCAGTTCCTGGAGAGGGCAAACGACGGGGAACACTGAAGCTTTCTTT. The encoded protein is CASSSWRGQTTGNTEAFF.